At least ten counts were recorded for the clone carrying this T cell receptor (beta chain). Antigen unknown. Every patient had bone marrow sampled while the disease was active. From about 400 ng of RNA, a library with molecular barcoded alpha/delta and beta/gamma adaptors was made. MiXCR was run by TCRdb on the reads, yielding one entry per CDR3 protein. The sample comprises roughly 25,000 distinct CDR3 sequences, about an eighth of which are singletons, and around 47% rests with the top ten. The data belong to a study of read filtering for tumor transcriptome and immune sequencing. As for the study in general: IR-seq gave about 4 to 10.27 million TCR reads per sample; RNA-seq gave about 80 to 1,400. General study findings and limits: In IR-seq, single-read clonotypes were around 80% of clonotypes but 3% to 3.5% of reads. Even smaller IR-seq throughput identified most shared clonotypes.

This CDR3 contains 16 residues. V dropped 3 bases and J dropped 1; count of bases not matched to a gene: 8. Per the germline V gene, CDR1 is DFQATT and CDR2 is SNEGSKA (reference sequence). This TCR was sampled from a donor older than 35 with multiple myeloma. The sample was a population of CD138-negative cells sorted from bone marrow. The chain recombines TRBV20-1 with TRBJ2-4, with TRBD1 matching 8 bases. The CDR3 loop is CSARVGQGWAKNIQYF. The CDR3 bases are TGCAGTGCTAGGGTTGGACAGGGCTGGGCCAAAAACATTCAGTACTTC.